The rows below give T cell receptor beta chains drawn from one sample of a study of metastatic and nonmetastatic thyroid tumors. TCRdb redid the clone calls on the PCR reads using MiXCR. The data show roughly 30,000 clones, roughly 30% seen once. Sequenced: blood. These receptors were collected from a female donor with papillary thyroid cancer or a benign thyroid nodule (not recorded which). Some clones in this sample may be carry-over from other donors' samples. Both conserved end residues are part of each CDR3. Fields, in order: D gene, V gene, J gene, CDR3 protein. D genes are given only for firm matches.

.	TRBV30	TRBJ1-2	CAWSVNVGTLYGYTF
.	TRBV28	TRBJ2-7	CASSYRVGGEQYF
.	TRBV7-2	TRBJ2-1	CASSLARNYNEQFF
.	TRBV27	TRBJ2-6	CASGRSSNSGANVLTF
.	TRBV5-1	TRBJ2-3	CASSLEGRRGTDTQYF
.	TRBV20-1	TRBJ1-1	CSASIGGTEAFF
.	TRBV20-1	TRBJ1-5	CSARGEDNQPQHF
TRBD1	TRBV20-1	TRBJ1-5	CSARRGTGFKDQPQHF
.	TRBV11-3	TRBJ2-7	CASNGPGRGHEQYF
.	TRBV11-3	TRBJ2-7	CASSPTSPGYNEQYF
TRBD1	TRBV7-2	TRBJ1-2	CASRLVGTGNGYTF
TRBD2	TRBV3-1	TRBJ2-2	CASSQDVLAGVANTGELFF
TRBD1	TRBV20-1	TRBJ2-2	CSARDRANTGELFF
.	TRBV6-1	TRBJ1-5	CASYGQLGQPQHF
.	TRBV3-1	TRBJ1-5	CASSRGLYQPQHF
.	TRBV11-2	TRBJ2-6	CASSLYSPSGANVLTF
.	TRBV6-1	TRBJ1-4	CASRPIRATNEKLFF
.	TRBV11-3	TRBJ2-7	CASSSGSYEQYF
.	TRBV6-1	TRBJ2-1	CASRSWTPGSYNEQFF
TRBD1	TRBV4-1	TRBJ1-4	CASSQSGQGWEKLFF
.	TRBV27	TRBJ1-4	CASRWGRDNEKLFF
.	TRBV6-2/TRBV6-3	TRBJ2-7	CASSSQHEQYF
.	TRBV6-1	TRBJ2-2	CASSEALGELFF
.	TRBV7-9	TRBJ1-1	CASSLGSLNTEAFF
TRBD1	TRBV28	TRBJ2-7	CASSLDQYRDRGPAREQYF
.	TRBV6-1	TRBJ2-2	CATTSSTGELFF
TRBD2	TRBV7-2	TRBJ2-5	CASSSGLAGPQETQYF
TRBD2	TRBV19	TRBJ2-7	CASSSGLGPYEQYF